A selection of T cell receptor beta chains follows, all from one sample in a study of cytomegalovirus exposure and HLA in healthy donors. This table comes from immunoSEQ multiplex PCR, and its TCRdb copy is limited to in-frame clones, with some not included. This table has around 140,000 clones, around 78% appearing once. The sample was PBMCs. These receptors were taken from a woman aged 18-29 years in good health and CMV-seropositive. Each CDR3 is given without its conserved first and last residue. Fields, in order: D gene, J gene, V gene, CDR3 protein. D genes are given only for firm matches.

D gene: NA; J gene: TRBJ2-7; V gene: TRBV29-1; CDR3 protein: SVLRQEPSYEQY
D gene: NA; J gene: TRBJ2-7; V gene: TRBV7-8; CDR3 protein: ASSTRTQYEQY
D gene: NA; J gene: TRBJ2-7; V gene: TRBV5-1; CDR3 protein: ASSLAAGTYEQY
D gene: NA; J gene: TRBJ2-3; V gene: TRBV5-1; CDR3 protein: ASSLGGYGTDTQY
D gene: TRBD2; J gene: TRBJ2-3; V gene: TRBV27; CDR3 protein: ASSSTPSGAADTQY
D gene: TRBD1; J gene: TRBJ2-7; V gene: TRBV6-6; CDR3 protein: ASSYDRVRTYEQY
D gene: NA; J gene: TRBJ2-6; V gene: TRBV6-4; CDR3 protein: ASSDLTGRASGANVLT
D gene: TRBD1; J gene: TRBJ1-2; V gene: TRBV7-9; CDR3 protein: ASSLEDNPGQGYYGYT
D gene: TRBD1; J gene: TRBJ1-2; V gene: TRBV4-3; CDR3 protein: ASSHPGTGAGYT
D gene: NA; J gene: TRBJ2-1; V gene: TRBV5-1; CDR3 protein: ASSAGTVSGNEQF
D gene: TRBD1; J gene: TRBJ1-5; V gene: TRBV11-2; CDR3 protein: ASSVTGGQPQH
D gene: TRBD1; J gene: TRBJ2-7; V gene: TRBV2; CDR3 protein: ASRGGQDYEQY
D gene: TRBD2; J gene: TRBJ2-2; V gene: TRBV28; CDR3 protein: ASGVGGLAGRGELF
D gene: NA; J gene: TRBJ1-4; V gene: TRBV4-1; CDR3 protein: ASSQVRGEKLF
D gene: TRBD1; J gene: TRBJ1-1; V gene: TRBV29-1; CDR3 protein: SVVAVQGGEAF
D gene: NA; J gene: TRBJ2-3; V gene: TRBV19; CDR3 protein: ASKEGPGFADTQY
D gene: NA; J gene: TRBJ1-5; V gene: TRBV5-4; CDR3 protein: ASSRGSNQPQH
D gene: TRBD2; J gene: TRBJ2-7; V gene: TRBV7-8; CDR3 protein: ASSSVAWGGGAEEQY
D gene: NA; J gene: TRBJ2-6; V gene: TRBV5-4; CDR3 protein: ASSRDNLGANVLT
D gene: NA; J gene: TRBJ1-5; V gene: TRBV21-1; CDR3 protein: ASSDRDREADSNQPQH
D gene: NA; J gene: TRBJ2-5; V gene: TRBV19; CDR3 protein: ASSYGKSETQY
D gene: TRBD1; J gene: TRBJ2-7; V gene: TRBV5-1; CDR3 protein: ASSWGDRVSSYEQY
D gene: NA; J gene: TRBJ2-5; V gene: TRBV13; CDR3 protein: ASSPQGRETQY
D gene: NA; J gene: TRBJ1-3; V gene: TRBV9; CDR3 protein: ASSGSSGNTIY
D gene: NA; J gene: TRBJ2-6; V gene: TRBV19; CDR3 protein: ASSATGANVLT
D gene: NA; J gene: TRBJ1-4; V gene: TRBV19; CDR3 protein: ASIPFGDPTNEKLF
D gene: TRBD1; J gene: TRBJ2-7; V gene: TRBV5-1; CDR3 protein: ASSKRTGEQDEQY
D gene: TRBD1; J gene: TRBJ2-7; V gene: TRBV10-3; CDR3 protein: AISEWQGVNPYEQY
D gene: NA; J gene: TRBJ2-1; V gene: TRBV29-1; CDR3 protein: SATRLDNEQF
D gene: NA; J gene: TRBJ2-2; V gene: TRBV11-2; CDR3 protein: ASSSPRKTVNTGELF
D gene: NA; J gene: TRBJ2-2; V gene: TRBV6-5; CDR3 protein: ASSYSNRGTGELF
D gene: NA; J gene: TRBJ1-4; V gene: TRBV2; CDR3 protein: ALYRGWGNEKLF
D gene: NA; J gene: TRBJ2-7; V gene: TRBV11-2; CDR3 protein: ASSAHSGEQY
D gene: TRBD1; J gene: TRBJ2-1; V gene: TRBV4-3; CDR3 protein: ASSQDIGTGNNEQF
D gene: NA; J gene: TRBJ1-1; V gene: TRBV4-3; CDR3 protein: ASSLYPGSTEAF
D gene: NA; J gene: TRBJ1-5; V gene: TRBV18; CDR3 protein: ASSRERDRQPQH
D gene: NA; J gene: TRBJ1-5; V gene: TRBV7-9; CDR3 protein: ASSTGIHSNQPQH
D gene: TRBD1; J gene: TRBJ1-2; V gene: TRBV4-1; CDR3 protein: ASSQTGDRYGYT
D gene: NA; J gene: TRBJ1-2; V gene: TRBV7-2; CDR3 protein: ASSLDGGSKDGYT
D gene: NA; J gene: TRBJ2-3; V gene: TRBV4-1; CDR3 protein: ASSQTPGDTQY
D gene: NA; J gene: TRBJ2-6; V gene: TRBV29-1; CDR3 protein: SVGGISGANVLT
D gene: NA; J gene: TRBJ2-4; V gene: TRBV7-4; CDR3 protein: ASTPHMLAKNIQY
D gene: NA; J gene: TRBJ1-4; V gene: TRBV6-1; CDR3 protein: ASTDTEKLF
D gene: NA; J gene: TRBJ1-5; V gene: TRBV7-2; CDR3 protein: ASSLHGRGNQPQH
D gene: TRBD1; J gene: TRBJ2-1; V gene: TRBV27; CDR3 protein: ASSGTGIYEQF